These 16 T cell receptor beta chains were sequenced from one sample in a study of multiple sclerosis patients with progressive multifocal leukoencephalopathy. Here immunoSEQ multiplex PCR was the method, and the copy in TCRdb shows in-frame clones only, minus some. The table records some 30,000 clones, 85% to 90% of them present only once. Time point specified: 6 to 7 months of natalizumab therapy. The specimen comprised PBMCs, sampled from a patient treated with natalizumab. These receptors all come from a human donor with multiple sclerosis.

The V gene is TRBV7-2, the J gene TRBJ1-6; perhaps TRBD1 as D (5 bases). The CDR3 totals 16 residues. Germline assignment: CDR1 SGHTA and CDR2 FQGNSA. V lost 4 bases and J 10 bases, leaving 20 bases between the germline ends. The CDR3 DNA reads TGTGCCAGCAGCTCGGGACTAGCGGGAGCTTTGTCACCCCTCCACTTT. This translates into CASSSGLAGALSPLHF.

The chain has TRBV28 and TRBJ2-1; a possible D gene is TRBD2 (5 bases). Trimming removed 7 bases at V and 3 bases at J, with 16 bases between. The CDR3 spans 15 residues. Germline V lookup: CDR1 MDHEN, CDR2 SYDVKM. The CDR3 loop reads CASIRAGEGYNEQFF. The CDR3 region has the DNA TGTGCCAGCATAAGGGCCGGTGAGGGCTACAATGAGCAGTTCTTC.

This chain joins TRBV10-3 and TRBJ2-7; D is uncertain. V lost 9 bases, J lost 5 bases, and 17 bases lay in between. This CDR3 region has 13 residues. The germline gives CDR1 ENHRY, CDR2 SYGVKD. DNA for the CDR3: TGTGCCATGACGAACCTCCAGCACCACGAGCAGTACTTC. Encoded protein: CAMTNLQHHEQYF.

DNA for the CDR3: TGTGCCAGCAGCTTAGCGGTAGCGGGAGGGCCTAGCACCGGGGAGCTGTTTTTT. This gives the protein CASSLAVAGGPSTGELFF. The chain is built from TRBV7-6 and TRBJ2-2; 11 nucleotides align to TRBD2. V lost 0 bases to trimming and J lost 4 bases; unmatched junction nucleotides: 7. From germline, CDR1 is SGHVS and CDR2 FNYEAQ. The CDR3 contains 18 residues.

The chain has TRBV30 and TRBJ2-6; D uncertain. Germline CDR1 GTSNPN, CDR2 SVGIG (reference sequence). The CDR3 is 15 residues long. Trimming stripped 4 bases from V and 2 bases from J, with 12 bases between. The chain's CDR3 is CAWNQGAAGANVLTF. The CDR3, as DNA: TGTGCCTGGAATCAAGGAGCTGCTGGGGCCAACGTCCTGACTTTC.

The CDR3 bases are TGTGCCAGTAGTATACTCGCGGGGGGGCCCAATAATCAGCCCCAGCATTTT. Amino acid sequence: CASSILAGGPNNQPQHF. This chain uses TRBV19 with TRBJ1-5; perhaps TRBD1 as D (6 bases). The germline V gene encodes CDR1 LNHDA and CDR2 SQIVND (reference sequence). CDR3 size: 17 residues. V was shortened by 2 bases and J by 4 bases, with 18 bases between the two germline ends.

The V call is TRBV9, the J call TRBJ2-3; 7 bases line up with TRBD2. The CDR3 is 15 residues long. Trimming removed 2 bases from V and 2 bases from J; junction bases left unmatched: 5. The germline gives CDR1 SGDLS, CDR2 YYNGEE. The CDR3, as DNA: TGTGCCAGCAGCGTCCGGGACTACCACACAGATACGCAGTATTTT. It specifies CASSVRDYHTDTQYF.

The CDR3 here is CASSLRAGVEGYTF. In DNA, the CDR3 is TGTGCCAGCAGCTTGAGGGCAGGGGTTGAGGGCTACACCTTC. This chain joins TRBV5-6 and TRBJ1-2; D possibly corresponds to TRBD1 (6 bases). V was pared by 1 base and J by 8 bases, with 15 bases between. The CDR3 sequence is 14 residues long. Germline V gives CDR1 SGHDT, CDR2 YYEEEE. Filled out from reference TRBV5-6 and TRBJ1-2, the complete variable domain reads DAGVTQSPTHLIKTRGQQVTLRCSPKSGHDTVSWYQQALGQGPQFIFQYYEEEERQRGNFPDRFSGHQFPNYSSELNVNALLLGDSALYLCASSLRAGVEGYTFGSGTRLTVV.

V gene TRBV7-9 combines with J gene TRBJ2-7, with D possibly being TRBD2 (6 bases). The germline V gene encodes CDR1 SEHNR and CDR2 FQNEAQ (reference sequence). This CDR3 has 16 residues. Trimming left V 5 bases short and J 0 bases short, with 17 bases between. CDR3 region: CASSPGVGTASYEQYF. The CDR3 nucleotides are TGTGCCAGCAGCCCTGGAGTAGGGACTGCCTCCTACGAGCAGTACTTC.

The V gene is TRBV30, the J gene TRBJ1-2, with D maybe TRBD1 (5 bases). The V and J ends lost 2 bases and 7 bases respectively, with 20 bases between them. CDR1 and CDR2 (germline): GTSNPN, SVGIG (reference sequence). The CDR3 runs to 15 residues. The CDR3 loop is CAWSLRSGPLLGYTF. As DNA, the CDR3 is TGTGCCTGGAGTCTCCGGTCAGGGCCCCTACTTGGCTACACCTTC.

This chain joins TRBV6-1 and TRBJ2-6; no reliable D call. Trimming left V 7 bases short and J 1 base short, with 11 bases between. CDR1 is MNHNS, CDR2 SASEGT, per germline. The CDR3 contains 15 residues. As DNA, the CDR3 is TGTGCCAGCACGACCGGTTTTTCTGGGGCCAACGTCCTGACTTTC. Protein product: CASTTGFSGANVLTF.

The chain couples TRBV6-6 to TRBJ1-1, with D hard to call. This CDR3 is 11 amino acids long. Germline loops: CDR1 MNHNY, CDR2 SVGAGI (reference sequence). The V end lost 8 bases, the J end lost 0 bases, and 4 bases lay between the germline ends. Here the CDR3 reads CASGVNTEAFF. CDR3 in DNA: TGTGCCAGCGGAGTGAACACTGAAGCTTTCTTT.

V gene TRBV4-2 combines with J gene TRBJ1-1, with 11 positions matching TRBD1. From germline, CDR1 is LGHNA and CDR2 YNFKEQ. V was clipped by 0 bases and J by 4 bases; unmatched bases: 4. This CDR3 has 16 amino acids. The CDR3 DNA is TGTGCCAGCAGCCAAGATTTGGGGACAGGGGGCACTGAAGCTTTCTTT. It codes for CASSQDLGTGGTEAFF.

J is TRBJ1-5 and V is TRBV19, with a possible D match to TRBD1 (5 bases). Trimming shortened V by 6 bases and J by 1 base, and 10 bases separated the two germline ends. Per the germline V gene, CDR1 is LNHDA and CDR2 is SQIVND (reference sequence). CDR3 length: 14 residues. The CDR3 DNA reads TGTGCCAGTAGCCCCCGGGACAGCAATCAGCCCCAGCATTTT. It translates to CASSPRDSNQPQHF.

The V gene is TRBV28, the J gene TRBJ2-1; D may be TRBD2 (5 bases). V shed 4 bases and J shed 1 base, with 20 bases lying between them. CDR3 length: 18 amino acids. CDR1 and CDR2 from the germline V gene are MDHEN and SYDVKM. CDR3 residues: CASSSPRKGGASYNEQFF. CDR3 nucleotides: TGTGCCAGCAGTTCCCCCCGTAAAGGAGGCGCGTCCTACAATGAGCAGTTCTTC.

V is TRBV2 and J is TRBJ1-1, with a tentative D call TRBD1 (6 bases). Germline-derived CDR1 and CDR2 are SNHLY and FYNNEI. Between the trimmed V and J ends, which lost 7 bases and 0 bases, there was a span of 12 bases. The CDR3 has 14 residues. The DNA of the CDR3 is TGTGCCAGCAAGGGGGGGCATATGAACACTGAAGCTTTCTTT. Its translation is CASKGGHMNTEAFF.